The 31 T cell receptor beta chains listed next were all sequenced from one sample in a study of blood T cell repertoires in COVID-19. This table comes from immunoSEQ multiplex PCR, and its TCRdb copy is limited to in-frame clones, with some not included. In the table there are 400,000 or so clones, approximately 90% of which are singletons. Sequences were obtained from peripheral blood. These receptors were obtained from a woman aged 40 to 50 with COVID-19, enrolled during active disease.

This rearrangement joins TRBV28 to TRBJ1-5; 7 bases match TRBD1. CDR3 length equals 15 residues. V gave up 6 bases and J gave up 0 bases; unmatched junction bases: 5. Germline V gives CDR1 MDHEN, CDR2 SYDVKM. The CDR3 nucleotides are TGTGCCAGCAGCACCGGACAGGTTAGCAATCAGCCCCAGCATTTT. Its translation: CASSTGQVSNQPQHF.

V usage is TRBV6-5 and J usage is TRBJ1-2, with 9 positions matching TRBD1. Trimming removed 4 bases from V and 4 bases from J; junction bases left unmatched: 4. The CDR3 has 14 amino acids. The germline V gene encodes CDR1 MNHEY and CDR2 SVGAGI. CDR3 region: CASSSTGGSYGYTF. Written as DNA, the CDR3 is TGTGCCAGCAGTTCCACAGGGGGCTCCTATGGCTACACCTTC.

This clone was picked up one time. The chain joins TRBV10-3 to TRBJ2-3; D remains unclear. CDR1 is ENHRY and CDR2 is SYGVKD in the germline V gene. There are 11 residues in the CDR3. Trimming took off 10 bases at V and 0 bases at J, with 5 bases between the two ends. The CDR3 coding sequence is TGTGCCACCTCTAGCACAGATACGCAGTATTTT. Translation gives CATSSTDTQYF.

The chain joins TRBV5-8 to TRBJ1-6; D ambiguous. The germline V gene encodes CDR1 SGHTS and CDR2 YDEGEE. V shed 4 bases and J shed 0 bases, with 23 bases lying between them. The CDR3 runs 20 residues. CDR3 DNA: TGTGCCAGCAGCGATCGCGACACCTACGACCTCAACTCCTATAATTCACCCCTCCACTTT. Protein product: CASSDRDTYDLNSYNSPLHF. Together with reference TRBV5-8 and TRBJ1-6, the CDR3 gives the full variable domain: EAGVTQSPTHLIKTRGQQATLRCSPISGHTSVYWYQQALGLGLQFLLWYDEGEERNRGNFPPRFSGRQFPNYSSELNVNALELEDSALYLCASSDRDTYDLNSYNSPLHFGNGTRLTVT.

CDR3 coding DNA: TGTGCCAGTTATCCCAGGGTTTTGAACACTGAAGCTTTCTTT. Protein: CASYPRVLNTEAFF. The rearrangement uses TRBV19 and TRBJ1-1, with a weak D call TRBD1 (5 bases). CDR3 length: 14 amino acids. V lost 8 bases and J 0 bases, leaving 13 bases between the germline ends. Germline-derived CDR1 and CDR2 are LNHDA and SQIVND (reference sequence).

This chain joins TRBV30 and TRBJ1-3; 9 bases are shared with TRBD1. Per the germline V gene, CDR1 is GTSNPN and CDR2 is SVGIG (reference sequence). The junction had 10 bases not matched to a gene; V was cut back by 0 bases and J by 4 bases. There are 17 residues in the CDR3. This chain's CDR3 is CAWSVGGGQGQGNTIYF. Written as DNA, the CDR3 is TGTGCCTGGAGTGTGGGGGGAGGACAGGGGCAAGGAAACACCATATATTTT. Full variable domain (rest looked up from reference TRBV30 and TRBJ1-3): SQTIHQWPATLVQPVGSPLSLECTVEGTSNPNLYWYRQAAGRGLQLLFYSVGIGQISSEVPQNLSASRPQDRQFILSSKKLLLSDSGFYLCAWSVGGGQGQGNTIYFGEGSWLTVV.

The rearrangement joins TRBV5-4 to TRBJ2-3, with D perhaps TRBD2 (6 bases). The CDR3 consists of 15 residues. V gave up 4 bases and J gave up 3 bases, with 15 bases separating them. The germline CDR1 and CDR2 sequences are SGHNT and YYREEE (reference sequence). Written as DNA, the CDR3 is TGTGCCAGCAGCCCCGAGTTAGCGGCGACAGATACGCAGTATTTT. Its protein product is CASSPELAATDTQYF.

The chain couples TRBV11-2 to TRBJ2-7; 7 bases are a match to TRBD1. CDR1 and CDR2 from the germline V gene are SGHAT and FQNNGV. V lost 3 bases and J lost 9; bases outside the gene matches: 8. The CDR3 is 13 amino acids. In DNA, the CDR3 is TGTGCCAGCAGCTTGACGACAGGGAGCGGGCAGTACTTC. This codes for CASSLTTGSGQYF.

The genes are TRBV30 and TRBJ2-7, with 11 bases identical to TRBD2. CDR1 GTSNPN and CDR2 SVGIG come from the germline V gene (reference sequence). The ends lost 2 bases at V and 3 bases at J; junction bases unmatched: 6. This CDR3 region has 15 residues. This chain's CDR3 is CAWSSGLAEIYEQYF. CDR3 DNA sequence: TGTGCCTGGAGTTCGGGACTAGCGGAAATCTACGAGCAGTACTTC.

The chain couples TRBV19 to TRBJ2-3; no clear D gene. Trimming took 4 bases from V and 4 from J, leaving 9 bases between them. The CDR3 spans 13 residues. Germline V gene sequence: CDR1 LNHDA, CDR2 SQIVND (reference sequence). The CDR3 is CASSRARADTQYF. CDR3 coding DNA: TGTGCCAGTAGTAGAGCCCGGGCAGATACGCAGTATTTT.

CDR3 protein: CASSYLEGLLYEQYF. The CDR3 DNA is TGTGCCAGCAGCTATTTAGAGGGACTTCTCTACGAGCAGTACTTC. This chain joins TRBV7-9 and TRBJ2-7, with a tentative D call TRBD2 (6 bases). CDR1 and CDR2 from the germline V gene are SEHNR and FQNEAQ (reference sequence). The germline V and J ends were trimmed by 4 bases and 3 bases, with 16 bases remaining between them. This CDR3 spans 15 amino acids.

This clone was seen only once. The chain combines TRBV5-5 with TRBJ1-4, with D perhaps matching TRBD1 (6 bases). V shed 3 bases and J shed 8 bases, with 14 bases lying between them. Germline-derived CDR1 and CDR2 are SGHKS and YYEKEE (reference sequence). This CDR3 contains 14 residues. CDR3 region: CASSSLQGLEKLFF. CDR3 bases: TGTGCCAGCAGCTCACTCCAGGGGCTAGAAAAACTGTTTTTT.

CDR3 sequence reads: CASSVEAGVLLGTDTQYF. CDR3 nucleotide sequence: TGTGCCAGCAGCGTAGAAGCGGGGGTCCTTCTGGGCACAGATACGCAGTATTTT. The chain links TRBV9 to TRBJ2-3, with 8 bases identical to TRBD2. From germline, CDR1 is SGDLS and CDR2 YYNGEE. The trim removed 0 bases at V and 1 base at J, leaving 10 bases unmatched. The CDR3 extends over 18 amino acids.

The chain has TRBV5-4 and TRBJ2-4, with no clear D. The CDR3 sequence is 14 residues long. Germline V gives CDR1 SGHNT, CDR2 YYREEE (reference sequence). Trimming pared 4 bases from V and 0 bases from J, leaving 8 bases between. CDR3 sequence reads: CASSPELAKNIQYF. CDR3 DNA: TGTGCCAGCAGCCCCGAACTAGCCAAAAACATTCAGTACTTC. Using reference TRBV5-4 and TRBJ2-4 for the parts outside the CDR3, the full variable domain is ETGVTQSPTHLIKTRGQQVTLRCSSQSGHNTVSWYQQALGQGPQFIFQYYREEENGRGNFPPRFSGLQFPNYSSELNVNALELDDSALYLCASSPELAKNIQYFGAGTRLSVL.

This clone was detected once. The chain couples TRBV9 to TRBJ1-2, with 10 bases lining up with TRBD1. CDR1 SGDLS and CDR2 YYNGEE come from the germline V gene. After removal of 3 bases from V and 8 bases from J, the junction contained 7 bases not matched to a gene. This CDR3 has 14 amino acids. CDR3 sequence reads: CASSATGTGEGYTF. CDR3 bases: TGTGCCAGCAGCGCGACCGGGACAGGGGAGGGCTACACCTTC.

The table lists this clone with a count of one. The genes are TRBV5-1 and TRBJ2-1; 8 bases agree with TRBD2. Germline assignment: CDR1 SGHRS and CDR2 YFSETQ. The CDR3 has 15 residues. Unmatched junction bases numbered 6, after V lost 0 bases and J lost 7 bases. The DNA of the CDR3 is TGCGCCAGCAGCTTGGTAGCGGGAACTGGAAATGAGCAGTTCTTC. It encodes CASSLVAGTGNEQFF.

V usage is TRBV9 and J usage is TRBJ1-2; 7 bases fit TRBD1. The CDR3 runs 15 residues. Germline V CDR1 and CDR2: SGDLS, YYNGEE. Trimming removed 3 bases from V and 2 bases from J; junction bases left unmatched: 7. The CDR3 here is CASSGSGTENYGYTF. CDR3 coding DNA: TGTGCCAGCAGCGGGTCCGGGACAGAGAACTATGGCTACACCTTC.

The V call is TRBV7-2, the J call TRBJ1-2; D is uncertain. V was cut by 5 bases and J by 0 bases, with 7 bases left in between. This CDR3 region has 13 residues. CDR1 and CDR2 from the germline V gene are SGHTA and FQGNSA. The CDR3 nucleotides are TGTGCCAGCAGCGGAGACGCTAACTATGGCTACACCTTC. This encodes CASSGDANYGYTF.

The chain carries TRBV28 and TRBJ1-5; 9 bases are a match to TRBD1. With 5 bases clipped from V and 5 bases from J, the junction kept 7 bases outside the gene matches. From germline, CDR1 is MDHEN and CDR2 SYDVKM. The CDR3 loop spans 15 amino acids. The CDR3 coding sequence is TGTGCCAGCAGTCCCCAAACAGGGGGCTATCAGCCCCAGCATTTT. This codes for CASSPQTGGYQPQHF. Full variable domain (remainder filled in from reference TRBV28 and TRBJ1-5): DVKVTQSSRYLVKRTGEKVFLECVQDMDHENMFWYRQDPGLGLRLIYFSYDVKMKEKGDIPEGYSVSREKKERFSLILESASTNQTSMYLCASSPQTGGYQPQHFGDGTRLSIL.

For this clone: The sample has other DNA sequences that encode this CDR3 too. The chain employs TRBV10-3 and TRBJ2-2; 8 bases are shared with TRBD1. Germline trimming cut 0 bases from V and 4 bases from J; bases unmatched to any gene: 1. Germline V CDR1 and CDR2: ENHRY, SYGVKD. There are 15 residues in the CDR3. CDR3 sequence: CAISESRGRTGELFF. CDR3 nucleotides: TGTGCCATCAGTGAGTCCAGGGGGCGCACCGGGGAGCTGTTTTTT.

The chain joins TRBV19 to TRBJ1-2, with no clear D. This CDR3 spans 15 amino acids. The germline V and J ends were trimmed by 5 bases and 4 bases, with 17 bases remaining between them. The germline CDR1 and CDR2 sequences are LNHDA and SQIVND (reference sequence). The CDR3 nucleotides read TGTGCCAGTAGTTTCTACCAACTTGAGGGCTATGGCTACACCTTC. Amino acid sequence: CASSFYQLEGYGYTF.

V is TRBV3-1 (or the pseudogene TRBV3-2) and J is TRBJ1-2, with D possibly TRBD1 on 5 matching bases. The CDR3 is 15 amino acids. Germline CDR1 LGHDT, CDR2 YNNKEL (reference sequence). V lost 4 bases and J lost 7, with 19 bases in between. CDR3 sequence reads: CASSPFPGKVGGYTF. DNA for the CDR3: TGTGCCAGCAGCCCCTTTCCAGGGAAGGTTGGTGGCTACACCTTC.

The genes are TRBV5-1 and TRBJ2-7; D is possibly TRBD2 (5 bases). The CDR3 runs to 16 residues. The germline V and J ends were trimmed by 4 bases and 3 bases, with 20 bases remaining between them. Germline V gene data show CDR1 as SGHRS and CDR2 as YFSETQ. DNA for the CDR3: TGCGCCAGCAGCGAGGGCCAACCAGCCCTTTTCTACGAGCAGTACTTC. Encoded protein: CASSEGQPALFYEQYF.

This chain connects TRBV6-4 to TRBJ1-1; 11 positions match TRBD1. The junction had 8 bases not matched to a gene; V was cut back by 6 bases and J by 2 bases. Germline V gene sequence: CDR1 MRHNA, CDR2 SNTAGT. The CDR3 has 16 amino acids. CDR3 nucleotides: TGTGCCAGCAGCCCCGGGACAGGGGGTCAAAACACTGAAGCTTTCTTT. Amino acids: CASSPGTGGQNTEAFF.

The chain recombines TRBV7-9 with TRBJ1-6; D is unclear. The CDR3 totals 12 residues. V was shortened by 2 bases and J by 13 bases, with 9 bases between the two germline ends. Germline CDR1 and CDR2: SEHNR and FQNEAQ (reference sequence). CDR3 region: CASSLSLTPLHF. The CDR3 DNA sequence: TGTGCCAGCAGCTTATCCCTAACGCCCCTCCACTTT.

The rearrangement uses TRBV27 and TRBJ1-2; D not certain. There are 13 residues in the CDR3. The germline V and J ends were trimmed by 2 bases and 2 bases, with 6 bases remaining between them. The germline V gene encodes CDR1 MNHEY and CDR2 SMNVEV (reference sequence). The CDR3 bases are TGTGCCAGCAGTTTAGCCGGGAACTATGGCTACACCTTC. It is translated as CASSLAGNYGYTF.

This chain uses TRBV30 with TRBJ2-1; D gene uncertain. Germline values: CDR1 GTSNPN, CDR2 SVGIG (reference sequence). CDR3 length: 11 amino acids. V was trimmed by 4 bases and J by 4 bases, leaving 5 bases between them. The CDR3 nucleotides read TGTGCCTGGACTTTTTACAATGAGCAGTTCTTC. Translation: CAWTFYNEQFF.

As for this clone: This CDR3 is also generated by other DNA sequences in the sample. This chain uses TRBV19 with TRBJ1-1; D possibly corresponds to TRBD1 (5 bases). V lost 4 bases and J 4 bases, leaving 7 bases between the germline ends. CDR3 size: 12 residues. Germline V gene data show CDR1 as LNHDA and CDR2 as SQIVND (reference sequence). The chain's CDR3 is CASSRQFTEAFF. The DNA of the CDR3 is TGTGCCAGTAGTAGACAGTTCACTGAAGCTTTCTTT.

The sample holds a few counts of this clone. This chain joins TRBV14 and TRBJ1-1; possible D gene TRBD1, 5 bases. The germline V gene has CDR1 SGHDN and CDR2 FVKESK. This CDR3 contains 14 residues. V was trimmed by 2 bases and J by 6 bases, leaving 13 bases between them. The CDR3 spells CASSQHGHQAEAFF. In DNA, the CDR3 is TGTGCCAGCAGCCAACACGGACACCAGGCTGAAGCTTTCTTT.

The chain is built from TRBV19 and TRBJ2-1, with 7 bases that match TRBD2. Germline V gives CDR1 LNHDA, CDR2 SQIVND (reference sequence). Trimming cost V 4 bases and J 7 bases; bases outside gene matches: 13. This CDR3 is built from 16 residues. Here the CDR3 DNA reads TGTGCCAGTAGTAGGTTTATCGAGCGGGGTAAAAATGAGCAGTTCTTC. It translates to CASSRFIERGKNEQFF.

In regard to this clone: An end of the junction does not agree with germline; a read error may underlie this. V usage is TRBV7-2 and J usage is TRBJ1-1; D is undetermined. This CDR3 contains 12 residues. Germline loops: CDR1 SGHTA, CDR2 FQGNSA. The CDR3 protein is CASSPMAARLLF. CDR3 coding DNA: TGTGCCAGCAGCCCGATGGCGGCTCGGTTGCTCTTT.